This TCR beta chain was sequenced in a study of radiotherapy plus CTLA-4 blockade in lung cancer. Assay used: immunoSEQ multiplex PCR; TCRdb lists only in-frame clones, some missing. The sample records about 88,000 clones, 72% being singletons. Germline V gives CDR1 MNHEY, CDR2 SVGAGI. Deletions cut 5 bases from V and 0 bases from J, with 10 bases between. CDR3 length: 14 residues. Only a few counts were recorded for this clone. With ipilimumab providing CTLA-4 blockade, focal radiation was administered to patients who had chemo-refractory metastatic non-small-cell lung cancer. The sequencing here drew on peripheral blood, taken from a patient treated with radiotherapy plus ipilimumab. The chain links TRBV6-5 to TRBJ1-2; D not resolved. The sequence derives from a human donor with non-small cell lung cancer that progressed on radiotherapy plus ipilimumab. The CDR3 sequence: CASSEKPTNYGYTF. The CDR3, as DNA: TGTGCCAGCAGTGAAAAACCGACTAACTATGGCTACACCTTC.